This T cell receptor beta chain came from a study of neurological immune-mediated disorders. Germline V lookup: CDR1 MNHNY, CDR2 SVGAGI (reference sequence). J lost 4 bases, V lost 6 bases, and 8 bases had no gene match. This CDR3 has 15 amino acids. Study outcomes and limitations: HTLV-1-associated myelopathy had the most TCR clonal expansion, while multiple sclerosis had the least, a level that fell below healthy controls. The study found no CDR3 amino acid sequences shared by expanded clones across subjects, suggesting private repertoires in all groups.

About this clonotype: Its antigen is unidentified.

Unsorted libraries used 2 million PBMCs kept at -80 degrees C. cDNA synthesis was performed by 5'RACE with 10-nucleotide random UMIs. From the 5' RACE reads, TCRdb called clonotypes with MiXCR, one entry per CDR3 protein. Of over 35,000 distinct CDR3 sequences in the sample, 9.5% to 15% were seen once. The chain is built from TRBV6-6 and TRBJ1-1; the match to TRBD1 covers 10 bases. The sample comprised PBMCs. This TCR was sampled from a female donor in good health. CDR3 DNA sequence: TGTGCCAGCAGACTAGGGACAGGGGCCGGCACTGAAGCTTTCTTT. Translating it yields CASRLGTGAGTEAFF.